Detailed here is one T cell receptor beta chain. The data derive from a study of blood T cell repertoires in COVID-19. The V end was cut by 1 base, the J end by 1 base, with 10 bases between. There are 15 residues in the CDR3. The germline V gene encodes CDR1 SGHTA and CDR2 FQGNSA. Produced via immunoSEQ multiplex PCR; TCRdb's table is partial and in-frame only. The sample contains more than 95,000 clones, 70% to 80% of which appear only once. V and J are TRBV7-2 and TRBJ1-1; TRBD1 is a possible D gene (5 bases). The receptor was derived from a man aged 35 to 55 with active or convalescent COVID-19. Sequencing used peripheral blood. CDR3 nucleotide sequence: TGTGCCAGCAGCTTAGACGGGGGAAGGAACACTGAAGCTTTCTTT. Amino acid sequence: CASSLDGGRNTEAFF. Full variable domain (missing parts from reference TRBV7-2 and TRBJ1-1): GAGVSQSPSNKVTEKGKDVELRCDPISGHTALYWYRQSLGQGLEFLIYFQGNSAPDKSGLPSDRFSAERTGGSVSTLTIQRTQQEDSAVYLCASSLDGGRNTEAFFGQGTRLTVV.